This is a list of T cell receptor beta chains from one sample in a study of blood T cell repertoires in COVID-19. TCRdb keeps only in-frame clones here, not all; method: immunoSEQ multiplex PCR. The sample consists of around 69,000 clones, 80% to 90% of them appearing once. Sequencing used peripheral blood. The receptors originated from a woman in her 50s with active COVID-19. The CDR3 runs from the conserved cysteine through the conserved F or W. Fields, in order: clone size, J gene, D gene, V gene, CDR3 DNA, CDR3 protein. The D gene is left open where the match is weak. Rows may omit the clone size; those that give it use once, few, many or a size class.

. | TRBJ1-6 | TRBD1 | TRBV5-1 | TGCGCCAGCACCGACGGACAGGGAGGGTCACCCCTCCACTTT | CASTDGQGGSPLHF
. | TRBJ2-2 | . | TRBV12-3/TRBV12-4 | TGTGCCAGCAGTTTACATAACACCGGGGAGCTGTTTTTT | CASSLHNTGELFF
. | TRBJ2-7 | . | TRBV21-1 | TGTGCCAGCAGGGGCCTAGCGGCACCCCACGAGCAGTACTTC | CASRGLAAPHEQYF
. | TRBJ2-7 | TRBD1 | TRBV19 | TGTGCCAGTAGTACGACAGGGAAATACGAGCAGTACTTC | CASSTTGKYEQYF
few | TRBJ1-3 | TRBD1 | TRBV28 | TGTGCCAGCAGGACAGGGGGCTCCCCAGGAAACACCATATATTTT | CASRTGGSPGNTIYF
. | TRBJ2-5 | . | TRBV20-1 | TGCAGTGCCCAAAAAGAGACCCAGTACTTC | CSAQKETQYF
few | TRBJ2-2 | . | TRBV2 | TGTGCCAGCAGTGTCTTAGCCGGGGAGCTGTTTTTT | CASSVLAGELFF
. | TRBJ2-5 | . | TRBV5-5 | TGTGCCAGCAGCTTGGGAGGACTGCGCCTAGGGGAGACCCAGTACTTC | CASSLGGLRLGETQYF
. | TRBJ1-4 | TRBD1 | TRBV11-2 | TGTGCCAGCAGCTTTGGGACAGCAACTAATGAAAAACTGTTTTTT | CASSFGTATNEKLFF
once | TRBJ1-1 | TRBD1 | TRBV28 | TGTGCCAGCAGGGTGGACAGGGCGAACACTGAAGCTTTCTTT | CASRVDRANTEAFF
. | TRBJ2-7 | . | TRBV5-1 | TGCGCCAGCAGCTTGGGGGCTAGCGAGGCCTACGAGCAGTACTTC | CASSLGASEAYEQYF
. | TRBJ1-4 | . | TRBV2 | TGTGCCAGCAGTGAACAGGGGCTAGGTGAAAAACTGTTTTTT | CASSEQGLGEKLFF
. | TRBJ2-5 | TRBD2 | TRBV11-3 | TGTGCCAGCAGCTTAGGTTCTAGCGGGTACCAAGAGGCCCAGTACTTC | CASSLGSSGYQEAQYF
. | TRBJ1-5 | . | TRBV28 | TGTGCCAGCAGCCGGACTTTGGGGAATCAGCCCCAGCATTTT | CASSRTLGNQPQHF
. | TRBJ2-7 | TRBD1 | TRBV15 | TGTGCCACCAGCAGATCCACAGGGGCCGATTTCTACGAGCAGTACTTC | CATSRSTGADFYEQYF
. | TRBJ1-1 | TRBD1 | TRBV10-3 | TGTGCCATCGGGACAGTCGACACTGAAGCTTTCTTT | CAIGTVDTEAFF
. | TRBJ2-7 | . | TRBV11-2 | TGTGCCAGCACCAGCCTAGTTGATAGCTACGAGCAGTACTTC | CASTSLVDSYEQYF
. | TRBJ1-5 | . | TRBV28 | TGTGCCAGCAAAGGACAGTATAGCAATCAGCCCCAGCATTTT | CASKGQYSNQPQHF
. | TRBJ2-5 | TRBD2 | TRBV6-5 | TGTGCCAGCAGGGTAGCGGGAGTTGGAGAGACCCAGTACTTC | CASRVAGVGETQYF
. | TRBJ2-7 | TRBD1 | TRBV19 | TGTGCCAGTAGTATCGGACAGGGGCTGTACGAGCAGTACTTC | CASSIGQGLYEQYF
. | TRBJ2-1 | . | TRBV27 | TGTGCCAGCAGTCTGTTCCAGGCCTCCTACAATGAGCAGTTCTTC | CASSLFQASYNEQFF
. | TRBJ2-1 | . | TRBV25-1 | TGTGCCAGCAGTGAAGGGGGCAACAATGAGCAGTTCTTC | CASSEGGNNEQFF
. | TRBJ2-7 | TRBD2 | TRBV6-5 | TGTGCCAGCAGTATACTAGCGGGGGCTTCCTACGAGCAGTACTTC | CASSILAGASYEQYF
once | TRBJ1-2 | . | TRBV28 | TGTGCCAGCAGTTTTGAGTCGGCTCCAGGGAATGGCTACACCTTC | CASSFESAPGNGYTF
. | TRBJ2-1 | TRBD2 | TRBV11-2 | TGTGCCAGCAGCCCCGGGGGGGGAGGGTCCTACAATGAGCAGTTCTTC | CASSPGGGGSYNEQFF
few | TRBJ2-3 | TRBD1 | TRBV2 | TGTGCCAGCAGTGCCTCAGGGGGTTTGGATACGCAGTATTTT | CASSASGGLDTQYF
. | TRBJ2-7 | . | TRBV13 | TGTGCCAGCAGCTTAGACTCGCTCCCCTACGAGCAGTACTTC | CASSLDSLPYEQYF
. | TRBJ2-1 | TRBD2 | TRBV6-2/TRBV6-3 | TGTGCCAGCAGTTACTCGTATTTTGTGAGCGGGAGGTCCCGGGGTGAGCAGTTCTTC | CASSYSYFVSGRSRGEQFF
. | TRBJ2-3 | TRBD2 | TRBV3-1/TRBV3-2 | TGTGCCAGCAGCCAAGGGACTAGCGGGAGGACAGATACGCAGTATTTT | CASSQGTSGRTDTQYF
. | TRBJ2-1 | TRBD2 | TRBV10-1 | TGCGCCAGCAGTGGGACTAGAAGCTCCTACAATGAGCAGTTCTTC | CASSGTRSSYNEQFF
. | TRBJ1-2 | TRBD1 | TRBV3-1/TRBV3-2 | TGTGCCAGCAGCCAGAACCCGGACAGGGTGGCATATGGCTACACCTTC | CASSQNPDRVAYGYTF
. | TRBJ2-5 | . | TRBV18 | TGTGCCAGCTCACCGAAGCTACAAGAGACCCAGTACTTC | CASSPKLQETQYF
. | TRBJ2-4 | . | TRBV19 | TGTGCCAGTTCTCTCGCCAAAAACATTCAGTACTTC | CASSLAKNIQYF
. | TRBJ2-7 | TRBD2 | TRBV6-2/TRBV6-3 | TGTGCCAGCAGTTACCCCTCACTAGCGAGCTCCTACGAGCAGTACTTC | CASSYPSLASSYEQYF
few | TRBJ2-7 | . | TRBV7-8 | TGTGCCAGCAGCCTAGACTCTGTAGGGGACGAGCAGTACTTC | CASSLDSVGDEQYF
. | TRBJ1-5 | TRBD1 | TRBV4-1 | TGCGCCAGCAGCCAAGATAAAGGGGGCGGTTCGCCCCAGCATTTT | CASSQDKGGGSPQHF
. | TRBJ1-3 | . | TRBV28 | TGTGCCAGCAGTTTCGCCGGAGCAAACACCATATATTTT | CASSFAGANTIYF
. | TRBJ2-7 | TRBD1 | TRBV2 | TGTGCCAGCAACCGGGACAGCTCCTACGAGCAGTACTTC | CASNRDSSYEQYF
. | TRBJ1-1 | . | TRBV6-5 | TGTGCCAGCGCCCGAGAATTGAACACTGAAGCTTTCTTT | CASARELNTEAFF
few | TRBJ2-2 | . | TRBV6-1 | TGTGCCAGCAGTGAAGGCAGGCTCGCGAACACCGGGGAGCTGTTTTTT | CASSEGRLANTGELFF
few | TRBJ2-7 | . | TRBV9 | TGTGCCAGCAGCGCCCGGGGGGAGGGGGTCTCCTACGAGCAGTACTTC | CASSARGEGVSYEQYF
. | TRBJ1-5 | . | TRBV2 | TGTGCCAGCAGAGCAGGTTCGCCTCAGCCCCAGCATTTT | CASRAGSPQPQHF
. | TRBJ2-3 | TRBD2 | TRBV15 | TGTGCCACCAGCAGAGGGAATCCGGGACTACTGACGGCGCAGTATTTT | CATSRGNPGLLTAQYF
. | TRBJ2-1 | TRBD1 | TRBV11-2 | TGTGCCAGCAGCTCGGTCAGGGGGACCTACAATGAGCAGTTCTTC | CASSSVRGTYNEQFF
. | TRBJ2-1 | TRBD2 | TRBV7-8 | TGTGCCAGCAGCTCCTACCCTCTACGGACTAGCCGAGGCCCCACTGAGCAGTTCTTC | CASSSYPLRTSRGPTEQFF
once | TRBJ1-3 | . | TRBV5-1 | TGCGCCAGCAGCTTGGACGTTTCGAGCTCTGGAAACACCATATATTTT | CASSLDVSSSGNTIYF
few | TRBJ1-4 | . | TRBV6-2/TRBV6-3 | TGTGCCAGCAGCCGGGGACAAACCTTGTTTTTT | CASSRGQTLFF
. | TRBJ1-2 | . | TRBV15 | TGTGCCACCAGCGGGTTCAGGGTCCAATTGGGCGGCTACACCTTC | CATSGFRVQLGGYTF
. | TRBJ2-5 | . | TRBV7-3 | TGTGCCAGCAGCTTATCCCCGGGATCCGAGACCCAGTACTTC | CASSLSPGSETQYF
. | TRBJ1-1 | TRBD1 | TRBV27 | TGTGCCAGCAGTCTATCCACCGGGACAGGGATAGAAGCTTTCTTT | CASSLSTGTGIEAFF
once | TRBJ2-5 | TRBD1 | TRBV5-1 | TGCGCCAGCAGCCCCGGGACAGATAAAGAGACCCAGTACTTC | CASSPGTDKETQYF
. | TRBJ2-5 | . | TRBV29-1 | TGCAGCGTGACCGGCGGGACAGCACGTGAAGAGACCCAGTACTTC | CSVTGGTAREETQYF
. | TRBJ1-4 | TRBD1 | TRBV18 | TGTGCCAGCTCACGGGACAGGGGCGGTGAAAAACTGTTTTTT | CASSRDRGGEKLFF
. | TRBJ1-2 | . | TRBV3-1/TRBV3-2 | TGTGCCAGCAGCCAAGAGACAGCCGCTAACTATGGCTACACCTTC | CASSQETAANYGYTF
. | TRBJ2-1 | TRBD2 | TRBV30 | TGTGCCTGGACCTTCCGGGGGGGGCAGAGCAATGAGCAGTTCTTC | CAWTFRGGQSNEQFF
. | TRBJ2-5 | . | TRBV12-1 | TGTGCCAGCAGCTTTCTGCGGGAGGAGACCCAGTACTTC | CASSFLREETQYF
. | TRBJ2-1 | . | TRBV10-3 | TGTGCCATCAGTGAGTCGGCGGATGAGCAGTTCTTC | CAISESADEQFF
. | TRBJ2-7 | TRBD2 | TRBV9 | TGTGCCAGCAGCCCGGGGACTAGCGGGAGGGGCGAGCAGTACTTC | CASSPGTSGRGEQYF
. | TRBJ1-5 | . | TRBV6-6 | TGTGCCAGCCGACGGACGGACACAAATCAGCCCCAGCATTTT | CASRRTDTNQPQHF
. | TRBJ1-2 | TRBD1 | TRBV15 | TGTGCCACCAGCAGGCAGGGGGCCCAGAGGGGCTACACCTTC | CATSRQGAQRGYTF